One sample yielded the 10 T cell receptor beta chains listed below, sequenced in a study of shared clonotypes between healthy human individuals. Assay used: immunoSEQ multiplex PCR; TCRdb lists only in-frame clones, some missing. Counted here are some 1.5 million clones, around 97% occurring once; the ten biggest clones make up over 1%. Sequencing was performed on naive CD4+ T cells sorted from blood. The subset denotes: CD45RA+ positively selected. Every receptor here comes from a man under 40 in good health.

The chain carries TRBV27 and TRBJ2-2, with 7 bases matching TRBD1. The CDR3 totals 15 residues. CDR1 MNHEY and CDR2 SMNVEV come from the germline V gene (reference sequence). With V trimmed by 4 bases and J by 7 bases, 9 bases remained unmatched. The CDR3 coding sequence is TGTGCCAGCAGTTCAACTACAGGGGCGGACGGGGAGCTGTTTTTT. Its protein product is CASSSTTGADGELFF.

The rearrangement joins TRBV5-6 to TRBJ2-1; TRBD1 aligns across 10 bases. Trimming removed 7 bases from V and 6 bases from J; junction bases left unmatched: 7. Germline V gene data show CDR1 as SGHDT and CDR2 as YYEEEE. The length of the CDR3 is 14 residues. The CDR3 DNA is TGTGCCAGCTGGTCCGGGACAGGGGTCAATGAGCAGTTCTTC. This encodes CASWSGTGVNEQFF.

This clone was seen a single time. The chain employs TRBV5-1 and TRBJ2-4; tentatively, D is TRBD2 (5 bases). CDR3 size: 17 residues. The V gene's germline CDR1 is SGHRS and CDR2 YFSETQ. The ends were cut back, 2 bases at V and 0 bases at J, with 15 bases in the middle. The CDR3 DNA reads TGCGCCAGCAGCTTACGAGGGAGCAACGAAGCCAAAAACATTCAGTACTTC. Encoded protein: CASSLRGSNEAKNIQYF.

The chain is built from TRBV5-4 and TRBJ2-7; D possibly corresponds to TRBD2 (5 bases). Germline CDR1 reads SGHNT; CDR2 reads YYREEE (reference sequence). V was clipped by 5 bases and J by 2 bases, with 14 bases between them. The CDR3 spans 14 residues. The CDR3 spells CASRRELAPYEQYF. In DNA, the CDR3 is TGTGCCAGCAGAAGGGAGTTAGCCCCCTACGAGCAGTACTTC. The variable domain in full, with the rest retrieved from reference TRBV5-4 and TRBJ2-7, is ETGVTQSPTHLIKTRGQQVTLRCSSQSGHNTVSWYQQALGQGPQFIFQYYREEENGRGNFPPRFSGLQFPNYSSELNVNALELDDSALYLCASRRELAPYEQYFGPGTRLTVT.

The J gene is TRBJ2-3, the V gene TRBV18; D is ambiguous. V lost 3 bases and J lost 5, with 6 bases in between. The germline V gene encodes CDR1 KGHSH and CDR2 LQKENI. The CDR3 has 12 amino acids. CDR3 protein: CASSPGLDTQYF. CDR3 DNA: TGTGCCAGCTCACCCGGCCTAGATACGCAGTATTTT.

This sequence joins TRBV2 and TRBJ2-7; 10 bases match TRBD1. The V gene end was trimmed by 4 bases and the J gene end by 2 bases; junction bases not matched to a gene: 5. Germline V gene data show CDR1 as SNHLY and CDR2 as FYNNEI. This CDR3 has 15 residues. The CDR3 DNA sequence: TGTGCCAGCAGTGGGTGGGGACAGGGGACCTACGAGCAGTACTTC. Translated: CASSGWGQGTYEQYF.

V gene TRBV7-2 combines with J gene TRBJ1-3; TRBD1 matches at 8 bases. The CDR3 sequence is 16 residues long. Trimming cost V 5 bases and J 4 bases; bases outside gene matches: 10. Germline V CDR1 and CDR2: SGHTA, FQGNSA. CDR3 region: CASSPATGVGGNTIYF. For the CDR3, the DNA is TGTGCCAGCAGCCCAGCGACAGGGGTTGGAGGAAACACCATATATTTT.

The chain is built from TRBV7-2 and TRBJ2-3; 7 bases match TRBD2. This CDR3 contains 16 residues. Germline loops: CDR1 SGHTA, CDR2 FQGNSA. Losses at the gene ends were 1 base for V and 4 bases for J; bases not matched to a gene: 8. In DNA, the CDR3 is TGTGCCAGCAGCTTAGTGGGACTACTATTTGCAGATACGCAGTATTTT. It yields the protein CASSLVGLLFADTQYF.

The genes are TRBV18 and TRBJ1-5; D remains ambiguous. CDR3 length equals 15 residues. CDR1 is KGHSH and CDR2 is LQKENI in the germline V gene. V lost 3 bases, J lost 0 bases, and 9 bases lay in between. CDR3 DNA sequence: TGTGCCAGCTCACCGGGCAGTTTTAGCAATCAGCCCCAGCATTTT. Translation: CASSPGSFSNQPQHF.

CDR3 DNA: TGTGCCAGCAGAAAGAGACTAGCGGGACTTAACACAGATACGCAGTATTTT. It is translated as CASRKRLAGLNTDTQYF. The chain employs TRBV27 and TRBJ2-3, with 11 bases aligning to TRBD2. With V trimmed by 6 bases and J by 2 bases, 10 bases remained unmatched. The germline V gene encodes CDR1 MNHEY and CDR2 SMNVEV (reference sequence). The CDR3 is 17 amino acids.